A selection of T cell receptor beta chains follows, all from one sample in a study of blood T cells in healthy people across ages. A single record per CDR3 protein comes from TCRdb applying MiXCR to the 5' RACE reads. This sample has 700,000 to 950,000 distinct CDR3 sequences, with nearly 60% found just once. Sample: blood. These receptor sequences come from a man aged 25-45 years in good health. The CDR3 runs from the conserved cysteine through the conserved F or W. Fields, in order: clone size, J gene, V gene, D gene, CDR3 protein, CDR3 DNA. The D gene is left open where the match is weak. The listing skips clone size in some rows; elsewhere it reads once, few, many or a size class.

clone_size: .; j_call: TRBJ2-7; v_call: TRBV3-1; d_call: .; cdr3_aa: CASSQGLGNYEQYF; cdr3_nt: TGTGCCAGCAGCCAAGGACTCGGTAACTACGAGCAGTACTTC
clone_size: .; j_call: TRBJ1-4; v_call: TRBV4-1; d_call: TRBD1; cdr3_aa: CASSQPDRVDEKLFF; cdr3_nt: TGCGCCAGCAGCCAGCCGGACAGGGTCGATGAAAAACTGTTTTTT
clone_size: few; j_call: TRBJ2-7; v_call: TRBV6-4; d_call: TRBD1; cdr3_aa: CASSDSKDRSYEQYF; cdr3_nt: TGTGCCAGCAGTGACTCGAAGGACAGGAGCTACGAGCAGTACTTC
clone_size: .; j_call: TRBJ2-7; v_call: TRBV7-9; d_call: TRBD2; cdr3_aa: CASSLLETSGSYEQYF; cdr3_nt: TGTGCCAGCAGCTTATTAGAGACTAGCGGATCCTACGAGCAGTACTTC
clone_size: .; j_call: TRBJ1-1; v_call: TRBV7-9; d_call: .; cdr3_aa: CASRRGEGGAFF; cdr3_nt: TGTGCCAGCAGGCGAGGGGAAGGGGGGGCTTTCTTT
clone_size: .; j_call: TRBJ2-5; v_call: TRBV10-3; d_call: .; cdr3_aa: CAISEAADQETQYF; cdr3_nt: TGTGCCATCAGTGAGGCGGCTGACCAAGAGACCCAGTACTTC
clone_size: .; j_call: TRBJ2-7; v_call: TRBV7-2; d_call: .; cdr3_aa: CASSLAQGLFEQYF; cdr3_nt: TGTGCCAGCAGCTTAGCACAGGGCCTCTTCGAGCAGTACTTC
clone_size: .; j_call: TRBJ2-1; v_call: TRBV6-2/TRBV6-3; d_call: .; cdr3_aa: CASSRTRPSYNEQFF; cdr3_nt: TGTGCCAGCAGCAGGACTCGCCCCTCCTACAATGAGCAGTTCTTC
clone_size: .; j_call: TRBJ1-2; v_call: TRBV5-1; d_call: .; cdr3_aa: CASSLWASVGTSGYTF; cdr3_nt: TGCGCCAGCAGCTTGTGGGCGTCAGTGGGGACTTCTGGCTACACCTTC
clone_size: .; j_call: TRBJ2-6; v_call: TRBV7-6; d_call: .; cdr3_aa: CASSPRQTGLSGANVLTF; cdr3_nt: TGTGCCAGCAGCCCCAGGCAGACCGGACTCTCTGGGGCCAACGTCCTGACTTTC
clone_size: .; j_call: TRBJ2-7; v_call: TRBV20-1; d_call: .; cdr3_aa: CSASLGSSSYEQYF; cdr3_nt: TGCAGTGCTAGTTTGGGGTCTAGCTCCTACGAGCAGTACTTC
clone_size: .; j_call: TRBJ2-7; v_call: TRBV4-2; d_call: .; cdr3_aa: CASSQDWGGPNYEQYF; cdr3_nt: TGTGCCAGCAGCCAAGATTGGGGAGGCCCAAATTACGAGCAGTACTTC
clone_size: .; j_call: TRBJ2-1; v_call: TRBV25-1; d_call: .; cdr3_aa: CASSEYGEGPDEQFF; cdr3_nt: TGTGCCAGCAGTGAATATGGAGAAGGGCCAGACGAGCAGTTCTTC
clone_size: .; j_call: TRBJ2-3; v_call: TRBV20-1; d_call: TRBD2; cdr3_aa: CSAREVYTDTQYF; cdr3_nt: TGCAGTGCTCGGGAGGTTTACACAGATACGCAGTATTTT
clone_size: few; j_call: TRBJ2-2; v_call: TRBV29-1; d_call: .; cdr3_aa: CSAGSAGNTGELFF; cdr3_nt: TGCAGCGCCGGGAGCGCCGGGAACACCGGGGAGCTGTTTTTT
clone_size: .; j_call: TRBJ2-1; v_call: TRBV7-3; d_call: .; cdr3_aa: CASSLEGVSSYEQFF; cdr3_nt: TGTGCCAGCAGCTTAGAGGGGGTGTCGAGTTATGAGCAGTTCTTC
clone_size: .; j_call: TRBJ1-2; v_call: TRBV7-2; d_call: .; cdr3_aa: CASSPRDIGRYGYTF; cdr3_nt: TGTGCCAGCAGCCCCCGGGACATCGGCCGTTATGGCTACACCTTC
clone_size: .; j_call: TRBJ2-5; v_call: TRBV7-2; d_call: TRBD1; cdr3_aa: CASSSTGIGETQYF; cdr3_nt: TGTGCCAGCAGCTCGACAGGGATCGGGGAGACCCAGTACTTC
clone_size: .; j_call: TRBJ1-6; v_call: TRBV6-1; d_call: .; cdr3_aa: CASSEATGARISNSPLHF; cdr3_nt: TGTGCCAGCAGTGAAGCTACGGGGGCGCGAATTTCGAATTCACCCCTCCACTTT
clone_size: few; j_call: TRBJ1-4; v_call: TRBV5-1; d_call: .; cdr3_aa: CASSNGGANEKLFF; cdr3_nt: TGCGCCAGCAGCAACGGGGGTGCTAATGAAAAACTGTTTTTT
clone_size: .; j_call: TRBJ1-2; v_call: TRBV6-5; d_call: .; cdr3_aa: CASSYSRAGGNYGYTF; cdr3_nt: TGTGCCAGCAGTTACTCTAGGGCAGGTGGAAACTATGGCTACACCTTC
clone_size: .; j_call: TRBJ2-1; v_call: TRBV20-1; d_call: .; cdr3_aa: CSARDLTVGTYNEQFF; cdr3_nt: TGCAGTGCTAGAGATTTAACGGTGGGGACCTACAATGAGCAGTTCTTC
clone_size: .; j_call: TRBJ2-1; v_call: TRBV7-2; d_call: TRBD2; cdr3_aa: CASSPRLAGGRGEQFF; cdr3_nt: TGTGCCAGCAGCCCTCGACTAGCGGGGGGGCGGGGTGAGCAGTTCTTC
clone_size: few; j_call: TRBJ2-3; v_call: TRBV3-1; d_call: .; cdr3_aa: CASSQVRTRAATQYF; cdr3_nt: TGTGCCAGCAGCCAAGTCAGGACCAGGGCTGCCACGCAGTATTTT
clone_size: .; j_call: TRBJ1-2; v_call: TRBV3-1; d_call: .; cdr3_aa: CASSLGAGGIAGYTF; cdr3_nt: TGTGCCAGCAGCCTCGGGGCGGGGGGCATTGCCGGCTACACCTTC
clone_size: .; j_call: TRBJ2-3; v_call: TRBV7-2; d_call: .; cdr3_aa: CASSLQSNTQYF; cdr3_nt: TGTGCCAGCAGCTTACAATCGAATACGCAGTATTTT
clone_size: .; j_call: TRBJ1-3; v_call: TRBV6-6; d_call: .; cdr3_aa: CASGWGAESSGNTIYF; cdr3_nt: TGTGCCAGCGGTTGGGGGGCCGAATCCTCTGGAAACACCATATATTTT
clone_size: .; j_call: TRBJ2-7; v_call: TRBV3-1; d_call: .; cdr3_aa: CASSWGRVGYEQYF; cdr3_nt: TGTGCCAGCAGCTGGGGTAGGGTCGGATACGAGCAGTACTTC
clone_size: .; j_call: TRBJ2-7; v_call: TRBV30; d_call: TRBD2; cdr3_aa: CAWRGGLVVSGEQYF; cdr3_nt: TGTGCCTGGAGGGGGGGACTAGTCGTATCCGGCGAGCAGTACTTC
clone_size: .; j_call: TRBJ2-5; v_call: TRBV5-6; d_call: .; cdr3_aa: CASSLRRERGTQYF; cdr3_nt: TGTGCCAGCAGCTTGCGTCGGGAGAGAGGGACCCAGTACTTC
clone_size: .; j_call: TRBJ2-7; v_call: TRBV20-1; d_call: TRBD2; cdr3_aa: CSANLPLAGNYEQYF; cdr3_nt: TGCAGTGCTAACCTCCCCCTAGCGGGAAACTACGAGCAGTACTTC
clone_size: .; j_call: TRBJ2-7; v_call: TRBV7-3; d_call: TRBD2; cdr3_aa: CASSLGDPSGSSYEQYF; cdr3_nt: TGTGCCAGCAGCTTAGGGGATCCTAGCGGGAGTTCCTACGAGCAGTACTTC
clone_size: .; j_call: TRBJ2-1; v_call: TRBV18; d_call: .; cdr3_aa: CASAPRDNEQFF; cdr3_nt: TGTGCCAGCGCCCCCAGGGACAATGAGCAGTTCTTC
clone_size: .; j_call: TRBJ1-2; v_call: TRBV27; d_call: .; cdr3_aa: CASSLRREEIGYTF; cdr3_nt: TGTGCCAGCAGTTTGCGCAGGGAAGAGATTGGCTACACCTTC
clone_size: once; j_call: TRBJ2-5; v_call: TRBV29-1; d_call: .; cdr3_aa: CSVVVGLETQYF; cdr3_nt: TGCAGCGTTGTCGTGGGCTTGGAGACCCAGTACTTC
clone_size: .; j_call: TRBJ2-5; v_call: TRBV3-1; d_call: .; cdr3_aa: CASSQYEGGVRETQYF; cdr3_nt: TGTGCCAGCAGCCAATACGAAGGGGGTGTTAGGGAGACCCAGTACTTC
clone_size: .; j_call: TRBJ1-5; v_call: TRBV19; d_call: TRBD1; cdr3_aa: CASKVGTGILPQHF; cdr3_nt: TGTGCCAGTAAGGTCGGGACAGGGATTCTTCCCCAGCATTTT
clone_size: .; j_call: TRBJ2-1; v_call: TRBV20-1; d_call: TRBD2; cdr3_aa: CSAPSGINYEQFF; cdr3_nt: TGCAGTGCCCCTAGCGGGATCAACTATGAGCAGTTCTTC
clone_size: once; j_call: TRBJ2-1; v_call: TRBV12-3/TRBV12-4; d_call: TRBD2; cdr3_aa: CASSLNSGGRKREEDEQFF; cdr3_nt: TGTGCCAGCAGTTTGAACTCTGGGGGGCGGAAGCGGGAGGAAGATGAGCAGTTCTTC
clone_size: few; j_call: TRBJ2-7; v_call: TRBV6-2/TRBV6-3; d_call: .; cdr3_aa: CASSYRSADSEGQYF; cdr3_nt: TGTGCCAGCAGTTACAGATCCGCCGACAGTGAAGGGCAGTACTTC
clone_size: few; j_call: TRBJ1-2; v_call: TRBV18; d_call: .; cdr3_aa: CASSPTGVDYGYTF; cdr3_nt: TGTGCCAGCTCACCAACGGGAGTAGACTATGGCTACACCTTC
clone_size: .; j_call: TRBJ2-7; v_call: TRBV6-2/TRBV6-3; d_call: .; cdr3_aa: CASSSDSPGGTDEQYF; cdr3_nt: TGTGCCAGCAGTTCCGATTCCCCAGGAGGTACGGACGAGCAGTACTTC
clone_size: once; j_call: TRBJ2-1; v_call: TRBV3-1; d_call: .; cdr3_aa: CASSHLPGGQFF; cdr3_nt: TGTGCCAGCAGCCATCTCCCCGGAGGGCAGTTCTTC
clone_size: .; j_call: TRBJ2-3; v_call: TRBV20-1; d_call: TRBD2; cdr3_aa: CSARGPGLAVSTDTQYF; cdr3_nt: TGCAGTGCTAGAGGCCCAGGACTAGCGGTCAGCACAGATACGCAGTATTTT
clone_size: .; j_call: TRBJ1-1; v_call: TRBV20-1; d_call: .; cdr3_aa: CSARDENTEAFF; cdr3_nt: TGCAGTGCTAGAGATGAGAACACTGAAGCTTTCTTT
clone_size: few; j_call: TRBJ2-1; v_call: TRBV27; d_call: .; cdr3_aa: CASTHGWGQEQFF; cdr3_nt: TGTGCCAGCACCCACGGGTGGGGACAAGAGCAGTTCTTC
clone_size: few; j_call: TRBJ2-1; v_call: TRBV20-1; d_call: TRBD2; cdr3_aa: CSASGTSGDEQFF; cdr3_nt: TGCAGTGCTAGTGGGACCAGCGGGGATGAGCAGTTCTTC
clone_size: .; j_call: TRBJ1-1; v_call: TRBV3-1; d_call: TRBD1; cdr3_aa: CASSQEGTANTEAFF; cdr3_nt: TGTGCCAGCAGCCAAGAGGGGACAGCGAACACTGAAGCTTTCTTT
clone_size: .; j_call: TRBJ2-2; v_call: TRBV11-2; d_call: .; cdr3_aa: CASGDTGELFF; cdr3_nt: TGTGCCAGTGGGGACACCGGGGAGCTGTTTTTT
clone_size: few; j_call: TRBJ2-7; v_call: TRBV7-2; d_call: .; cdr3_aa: CASSFTGTTEYEQYF; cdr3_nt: TGTGCCAGCAGCTTCACTGGGACCACCGAGTACGAGCAGTACTTC
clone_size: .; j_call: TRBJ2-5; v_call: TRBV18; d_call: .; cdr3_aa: CASSRSRGGETQYF; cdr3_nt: TGTGCCAGCTCCCGGTCACGGGGAGGAGAGACCCAGTACTTC
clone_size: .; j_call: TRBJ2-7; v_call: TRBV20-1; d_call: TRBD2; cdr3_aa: CSASPLGSGYEQYF; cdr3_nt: TGCAGTGCTTCCCCCCTAGGTAGCGGGTACGAGCAGTACTTC
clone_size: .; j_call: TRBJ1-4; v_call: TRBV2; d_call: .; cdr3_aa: CASSRGQRAPANEKLFF; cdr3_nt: TGTGCCAGCAGCCGTGGACAGAGAGCCCCAGCTAATGAAAAACTGTTTTTT